The clone carrying this T cell receptor (beta chain) was recorded at least ten times. The making of cDNA relied on 5'RACE with 10-nucleotide random UMIs. TCRdb analysed the 5' RACE reads with MiXCR anew, one entry per CDR3 protein. The sample consists of about 84,000 distinct CDR3 sequences, 10% to 13% of them appearing once. V lost 9 bases and J lost 7, with 10 bases in between. The CDR3 covers 11 residues. CDR1 is MNHEY and CDR2 is SVGAGI in the germline V gene. This sample is part of a study of neurological immune-mediated disorders. The chain combines TRBV6-5 with TRBJ1-3; D is uncertain. The clonotype was recovered from a man aged 40-49 years in good health. Sequencing used PBMCs. The CDR3 DNA is TGTGCCAGTGGACGTCAGAACACCATATATTTT. Amino acid sequence: CASGRQNTIYF.